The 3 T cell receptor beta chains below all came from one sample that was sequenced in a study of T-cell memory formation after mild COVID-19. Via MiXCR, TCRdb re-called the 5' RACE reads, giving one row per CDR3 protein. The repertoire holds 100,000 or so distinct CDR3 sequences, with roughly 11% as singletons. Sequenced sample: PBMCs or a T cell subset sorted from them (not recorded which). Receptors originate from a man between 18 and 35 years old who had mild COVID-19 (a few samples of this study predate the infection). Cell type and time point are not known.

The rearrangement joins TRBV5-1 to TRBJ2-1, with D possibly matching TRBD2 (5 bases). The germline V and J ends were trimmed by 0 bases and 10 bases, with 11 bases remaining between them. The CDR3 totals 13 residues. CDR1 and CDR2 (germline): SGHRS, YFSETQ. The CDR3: CASSLGETPEQFF. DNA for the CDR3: TGCGCCAGCAGCTTGGGGGAGACCCCCGAGCAGTTCTTC.

The CDR3, as DNA: TGTGCCAGCAGTGCCCGACTGGAACTACGCGAGCAGTTCTTC. Encoded protein: CASSARLELREQFF. V is TRBV28 and J is TRBJ2-1, with D uncertain. V was cut by 5 bases and J by 10 bases, with 18 bases left in between. The CDR3 runs 14 residues. Germline V gives CDR1 MDHEN, CDR2 SYDVKM.

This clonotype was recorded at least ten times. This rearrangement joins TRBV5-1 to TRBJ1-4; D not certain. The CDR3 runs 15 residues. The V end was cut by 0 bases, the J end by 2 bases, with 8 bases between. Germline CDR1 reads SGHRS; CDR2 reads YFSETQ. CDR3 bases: TGCGCCAGCAGCTTGGACGGGGTTACTAATGAAAAACTGTTTTTT. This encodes CASSLDGVTNEKLFF.